Presented here are 29 T cell receptor beta chains from one specimen sequenced in a study of cytomegalovirus exposure and HLA in healthy donors. PCR involved 60 Vbeta and 13 Jbeta primers. Libraries were prepared by immunoSEQ multiplex PCR; TCRdb keeps only in-frame clonotypes and omits some of them. Of tens of thousands of clones in the sample, around 84% were seen once. The source material was PBMCs. Receptor source: a man between 65 and 85 years old in good health and CMV-seropositive.

The chain uses TRBV5-1 and TRBJ2-5, with D maybe TRBD2 (6 bases). Trimming removed 0 bases from V and 0 bases from J, with 6 bases in between. The germline V gene encodes CDR1 SGHRS and CDR2 YFSETQ. This CDR3 has 14 amino acids. The CDR3 bases are TGCGCCAGCAGCTTGGGGGACTACCAAGAGACCCAGTACTTC. It translates to CASSLGDYQETQYF. The variable domain in full, completed from reference TRBV5-1 and TRBJ2-5, reads KAGVTQTPRYLIKTRGQQVTLSCSPISGHRSVSWYQQTPGQGLQFLFEYFSETQRNKGNFPGRFSGRQFSNSRSEMNVSTLELGDSALYLCASSLGDYQETQYFGPGTRLLVL.

A remark on this clone: One end of the junction does not line up with germline, which may come from a read error. The chain joins TRBV7-9 to TRBJ1-4, with 9 bases aligning to TRBD1. The germline V gene encodes CDR1 SEHNR and CDR2 FQNEAQ (reference sequence). The CDR3 has 15 amino acids. CDR3: CSSSLATGGFEKLFF. The CDR3 nucleotides read TGTTCCAGCAGCTTAGCCACAGGGGGCTTTGAAAAACTGTTTTTT.

The gene calls are TRBV30 and TRBJ2-5, with 10 bases that match TRBD2. The CDR3 is made up of 13 amino acids. The V segment lost 7 bases and the J segment 5 bases; nucleotides outside the gene matches: 7. The germline CDR1 and CDR2 sequences are GTSNPN and SVGIG (reference sequence). The CDR3 DNA follows: TGTGCCTATTTAGCGGGAGGACGTGAGACCCAGTACTTC. Protein: CAYLAGGRETQYF.

V and J are TRBV6-5 and TRBJ2-7; 9 bases fit TRBD2. This CDR3 comprises 15 residues. The ends lost 4 bases at V and 4 bases at J; junction bases unmatched: 8. Germline V gene sequence: CDR1 MNHEY, CDR2 SVGAGI. The CDR3 DNA sequence: TGTGCCAGCAGTTCCCCCAGCGGGGGGCAATACGAGCAGTACTTC. Translation gives CASSSPSGGQYEQYF.

V is TRBV7-6 and J is TRBJ1-4, with D perhaps TRBD1 (6 bases). V was clipped by 1 base and J by 4 bases, with 7 bases between them. The CDR3 loop spans 14 amino acids. The germline CDR1 and CDR2 sequences are SGHVS and FNYEAQ. CDR3 bases: TGTGCCAGCAGCTTAGACAGGGTTAATGAAAAACTGTTTTTT. Its protein is CASSLDRVNEKLFF. The whole variable domain, filled in from reference TRBV7-6 and TRBJ1-4, reads GAGVSQSPRYKVTKRGQDVALRCDPISGHVSLYWYRQALGQGPEFLTYFNYEAQQDKSGLPNDRFSAERPEGSISTLTIQRTEQRDSAMYRCASSLDRVNEKLFFGSGTQLSVL.

The chain is built from TRBV2 and TRBJ2-2, with 7 positions matching TRBD1. V trimming: 8 bases; J trimming: 2 bases; junction bases outside the gene matches: 11. There are 16 residues in the CDR3. Germline V gene data show CDR1 as SNHLY and CDR2 as FYNNEI. The CDR3 sequence: CASSALGTENTGELFF. In nucleotides, the CDR3 is TGTGCCAGCTCGGCCCTCGGGACAGAAAACACCGGGGAGCTGTTTTTT.

V and J are TRBV7-2 and TRBJ2-1; D is possibly TRBD2 (6 bases). Looked up from germline, CDR1 is SGHTA and CDR2 is FQGNSA. This CDR3 is 15 amino acids long. Trimming cost V 2 bases and J 8 bases, with 16 bases left between them. The CDR3 loop is CASSLNVGPGDEQFF. CDR3 DNA sequence: TGTGCCAGCAGCTTAAATGTTGGACCGGGGGATGAGCAGTTCTTC. The variable domain in full, with the rest retrieved from reference TRBV7-2 and TRBJ2-1, is GAGVSQSPSNKVTEKGKDVELRCDPISGHTALYWYRQSLGQGLEFLIYFQGNSAPDKSGLPSDRFSAERTGGSVSTLTIQRTQQEDSAVYLCASSLNVGPGDEQFFGPGTRLTVL.

The V gene is TRBV19, the J gene TRBJ1-2, with no clear D. V was pared by 1 base and J by 4 bases, with 16 bases between. This CDR3 region has 16 residues. CDR1 LNHDA and CDR2 SQIVND come from the germline V gene (reference sequence). The CDR3 DNA is TGTGCCAGTAGTATAGGGGCCAGCCAACCTGCCTATGGCTACACCTTC. This codes for CASSIGASQPAYGYTF. Based on the CDR3 plus reference TRBV19 and TRBJ1-2, the full variable domain is DGGITQSPKYLFRKEGQNVTLSCEQNLNHDAMYWYRQDPGQGLRLIYYSQIVNDFQKGDIAEGYSVSREKKESFPLTVTSAQKNPTAFYLCASSIGASQPAYGYTFGSGTRLTVV.

V and J are TRBV4-2 and TRBJ2-7; D not certain. The CDR3 covers 13 residues. Germline V lookup: CDR1 LGHNA, CDR2 YNFKEQ. Trimming removed 0 bases from V and 1 base from J, with 4 bases in between. CDR3 DNA sequence: TGTGCCAGCAGCCAAGACAGATCCTACGAGCAGTACTTC. Amino acids: CASSQDRSYEQYF.

This clone was detected a few times. This chain connects TRBV6-5 to TRBJ2-7; TRBD2 might be the D (5 bases). Germline V lookup: CDR1 MNHEY, CDR2 SVGAGI. V lost 0 bases to trimming and J lost 3 bases, with 12 bases between them. CDR3 length: 15 residues. CDR3 amino acids: CASSYSWRRHYEQYF. The DNA for the CDR3 is TGTGCCAGCAGTTACTCGTGGCGGAGGCACTACGAGCAGTACTTC.

The V call is TRBV14, the J call TRBJ1-2, with 7 bases matching TRBD1. With V trimmed by 6 bases and J by 4 bases, 17 bases remained unmatched. Germline V gene sequence: CDR1 SGHDN, CDR2 FVKESK. The CDR3 runs to 17 residues. CDR3 sequence: CASRSTTRTGAFYGYTF. The CDR3 nucleotides read TGTGCCAGCAGAAGCACTACCCGGACAGGAGCCTTCTATGGCTACACCTTC.

This chain links TRBV11-2 with TRBJ1-5, with 7 bases lining up with TRBD1. The CDR3 contains 14 residues. Germline trimming cut 3 bases from V and 2 bases from J; bases unmatched to any gene: 1. Germline lookup yields CDR1 SGHAT and CDR2 FQNNGV. The CDR3 region is CASSFGQGNQPQHF. CDR3 nucleotides: TGTGCCAGCAGCTTCGGACAGGGCAATCAGCCCCAGCATTTT.

J is TRBJ2-7 and V is TRBV19, with TRBD1 matching 7 bases. V gave up 5 bases and J gave up 7 bases; unmatched junction bases: 11. The CDR3 runs to 14 residues. Germline values: CDR1 LNHDA, CDR2 SQIVND (reference sequence). CDR3 sequence reads: CASSPSGRGYEQYF. CDR3 coding DNA: TGTGCCAGTAGTCCCTCGGGCAGGGGGTATGAGCAGTACTTC.

The chain combines TRBV7-3 with TRBJ2-5, with TRBD2 identical over 8 bases. Germline values: CDR1 SGHTA, CDR2 FQGTGA. V was pared by 6 bases and J by 5 bases, with 8 bases of the junction left unmatched. The CDR3 length is 14 residues. CDR3 coding DNA: TGTGCCAGCAGTCGAAGCGGGAGTATGGAGACCCAGTACTTC. As protein: CASSRSGSMETQYF.

The genes are TRBV25-1 and TRBJ2-7; 7 bases agree with TRBD1. V shed 1 base and J 5 bases; nucleotides not matched to a gene: 8. The CDR3 loop spans 15 amino acids. The germline gives CDR1 MGHDK, CDR2 SYGVNS. CDR3 sequence reads: CASSEWAGGSDEQYF. The CDR3 region has the DNA TGTGCCAGCAGTGAATGGGCAGGGGGTTCGGACGAGCAGTACTTC.

The CDR3 bases are TGTGCCTGGAGTCCTAGCACAGATACGCAGTATTTT. Amino acid sequence: CAWSPSTDTQYF. The gene calls are TRBV30 and TRBJ2-3; D remains ambiguous. The CDR3 runs 12 residues. Trimming cost V 2 bases and J 0 bases, with 3 bases left between them. The germline CDR1 and CDR2 sequences are GTSNPN and SVGIG (reference sequence).

A remark on this clone: Germline is not matched at one junction end, which may reflect a read error. The rearrangement links TRBV7-7 to TRBJ2-3, with 7 bases identical to TRBD2. Germline V gives CDR1 SSHAT, CDR2 FNYEAQ (reference sequence). CDR3 size: 14 residues. This CDR3 is CASSLNLGGDTQYF. As DNA, the CDR3 is TGTGCTAGCAGCTTAAACCTGGGGGGGGATACGCAGTATTTT.

V is TRBV5-1 and J is TRBJ2-3; 7 bases are a match to TRBD2. This CDR3 region has 18 residues. V lost 1 base, J lost 0 bases, and 11 bases stayed unmatched. The germline CDR1 and CDR2 sequences are SGHRS and YFSETQ. CDR3 loop: CASSLRSASGTSTDTQYF. The DNA of the CDR3 is TGCGCCAGCAGCTTGAGATCCGCTAGCGGAACTAGCACAGATACGCAGTATTTT.

This clone was seen only once. Other nucleotide sequences in the sample specify the same CDR3. This chain links TRBV7-9 with TRBJ1-5; 9 bases are a match to TRBD1. This CDR3 is built from 14 residues. Germline V gene lookup returns CDR1 SEHNR and CDR2 FQNEAQ (reference sequence). With 1 base clipped from V and 7 bases from J, the junction kept 2 bases outside the gene matches. Here the CDR3 DNA reads TGTGCCAGCAGCTTAGGGACAGGGGACCAGCCCCAGCATTTT. This gives the protein CASSLGTGDQPQHF.

The chain's CDR3 is CASSPGGVATETQYF. The CDR3, as DNA: TGTGCCAGCTCACCGGGCGGGGTTGCGACAGAGACCCAGTACTTC. The J gene is TRBJ2-5, the V gene TRBV18; D possibly corresponds to TRBD2 (6 bases). The V end was cut by 3 bases, the J end by 4 bases, with 15 bases between. The CDR3 consists of 15 residues. The V gene's germline CDR1 is KGHSH and CDR2 LQKENI.

The chain couples TRBV5-1 to TRBJ2-1; D is ambiguous. This CDR3 spans 15 amino acids. Trimming removed 0 bases from V and 6 bases from J, with 13 bases in between. The germline gives CDR1 SGHRS, CDR2 YFSETQ. DNA of the CDR3: TGCGCCAGCAGCTTGGCCGCGTTGACAAGCAATGAGCAGTTCTTC. Protein product: CASSLAALTSNEQFF.

CDR3: CASSGRSYEQYF. For the CDR3, the DNA is TGTGCCAGCAGCGGGAGATCCTACGAGCAGTACTTC. The chain couples TRBV5-6 to TRBJ2-7, with TRBD2 as a possible D gene (5 bases). The germline V and J ends were trimmed by 4 bases and 1 base, with 6 bases remaining between them. The CDR3 length is 12 residues. Germline lookup yields CDR1 SGHDT and CDR2 YYEEEE.

This chain uses TRBV19 with TRBJ1-5; D is unclear. The CDR3 length is 13 residues. Germline CDR1 reads LNHDA; CDR2 reads SQIVND (reference sequence). V lost 5 bases and J lost 5, with 10 bases in between. The CDR3 DNA reads as TGTGCCAGTAGTGATGAGGGCGATCAGCCCCAGCATTTT. This translates into CASSDEGDQPQHF.

This chain links TRBV11-2 with TRBJ2-7; 10 positions match TRBD2. V lost 5 bases, J lost 3 bases, and 4 bases stayed unmatched. Germline V gives CDR1 SGHAT, CDR2 FQNNGV. The CDR3 has 14 amino acids. CDR3 sequence reads: CASSAGTSVYEQYF. The CDR3 nucleotides are TGTGCCAGCAGCGCCGGGACTAGCGTCTACGAGCAGTACTTC.

The chain couples TRBV19 to TRBJ2-1, with 8 bases matching TRBD2. The V gene end was trimmed by 7 bases and the J gene end by 0 bases; junction bases not matched to a gene: 2. The CDR3 covers 14 residues. Germline V CDR1 and CDR2: LNHDA, SQIVND (reference sequence). This chain's CDR3 is CASNSGSSYNEQFF. The CDR3 DNA reads TGTGCCAGTAACAGCGGGAGCTCCTACAATGAGCAGTTCTTC. The full variable domain, its missing parts supplied by reference TRBV19 and TRBJ2-1, is DGGITQSPKYLFRKEGQNVTLSCEQNLNHDAMYWYRQDPGQGLRLIYYSQIVNDFQKGDIAEGYSVSREKKESFPLTVTSAQKNPTAFYLCASNSGSSYNEQFFGPGTRLTVL.

The chain joins TRBV10-3 to TRBJ2-5; TRBD2 matches at 8 bases. With 2 bases clipped from V and 1 base from J, the junction kept 3 bases outside the gene matches. The CDR3 runs 15 residues. Germline CDR1 ENHRY, CDR2 SYGVKD. The CDR3: CAISEQRGGQETQYF. In DNA, the CDR3 is TGTGCCATCAGTGAGCAACGGGGGGGCCAAGAGACCCAGTACTTC.

The chain carries TRBV15 and TRBJ2-7; D not certain. V lost 0 bases and J lost 6, with 9 bases in between. The CDR3 extends over 13 amino acids. Germline V gene data show CDR1 as LNHNV and CDR2 as YYDKDF (reference sequence). DNA of the CDR3: TGTGCCACCAGCAGAGATCGGGTGGGCGAGCAGTACTTC. Its protein product is CATSRDRVGEQYF.

This sequence joins TRBV6-6 and TRBJ2-3, with D maybe TRBD1 (5 bases). Trimming stripped 4 bases from V and 1 base from J, with 9 bases between. The CDR3 totals 14 residues. Germline lookup yields CDR1 MNHNY and CDR2 SVGAGI (reference sequence). The CDR3 coding sequence is TGTGCCAGCAGTTGGGAAGGGGGCACAGATACGCAGTATTTT. It codes for CASSWEGGTDTQYF.

The chain recombines TRBV9 with TRBJ1-1, with unresolved D. Germline V CDR1 and CDR2: SGDLS, YYNGEE. The CDR3 totals 15 residues. V was pared by 5 bases and J by 0 bases, with 14 bases between. CDR3 sequence reads: CASRAVGRVNTEAFF. The CDR3 DNA follows: TGTGCCAGCAGAGCCGTAGGGAGGGTGAACACTGAAGCTTTCTTT.